The TCR beta chain described here comes from a study of T cells in Graves' hyperthyroidism and ophthalmopathy (dated by TCRdb to between 2019 and 2020). In the study overall: Peripheral blood was sampled at the time of initial diagnosis, prior to any treatment. To identify TCR V-J signatures that set the groups apart, the researchers used a discovery cohort of 100 patients, made up of roughly 40 with Graves' ophthalmopathy and about 55 with stable Graves' hyperthyroidism. The approximately 100 discovery patients were randomly divided into training and test sets at a 7:3 ratio. Prospective prediction of ophthalmopathy was tested in an independent validation cohort consisting of fewer than 20 hyperthyroidism patients and around 17 patients who later progressed to ophthalmopathy. In more than five Graves' hyperthyroidism patients, the study also compared T-cell repertoires from thyroid tissue with T-cell repertoires from blood. After blood sampling, hyperthyroidism patients were treated with methimazole at a starting dose of 30 mg daily, and ophthalmopathy patients were treated with high-dose intravenous methylprednisolone. TCR Vbeta CDR3 sequencing of 120 to 150 peripheral blood samples (fewer than 45 ophthalmopathy, about 80 hyperthyroidism and some 17 progressor patients) is reported in the paper. What the research found in general, with its limitations: During validation, the model predicted progression to ophthalmopathy a median of roughly six months ahead of onset, with 60% to 71% sensitivity and less than 85% specificity. Blood samples also contained most of the expanded thyroid clonotypes (frequency above 0.001), which suggests that blood repertoires may reflect thyroid immune responses. Sample size was not statistically predetermined, and blinding of investigators to group allocation was not performed. Ophthalmopathy was separated from stable hyperthyroidism by a 13 V-J signature model, with around 88% sensitivity and about 81% specificity obtained in cross-validation and 80%/75% obtained in testing.

Amplification of TCR beta CDR3 regions was carried out from RNA transcripts. The TCR CDR3 was subjected to a first round of RT-PCR using the HTBI primer set and the Qiagen OneStep RT-PCR kit. A second multiplex PCR round built the libraries, followed by size selection and purification. Sequencing of the libraries was done on an Illumina HiSeq2000 using paired-end 100 bp reads. The original pipeline was this. Raw data were processed with SOAPnuke, discarding reads with adapters, uncalled bases, mean Phred below 15, or no exact constant-primer or identifier match. High-quality paired reads were merged using COPE v1.2.5, and each unique nucleotide sequence was defined as a clonotype. MiTCR v1.1 was used to align clonotypes to the IMGT TRBV, TRBD and TRBJ reference segments. The analysis was restricted to V-J combinations with a frequency above 0.0001, which together covered around 99% of the repertoires. A TCS score was defined as the ratio of F50 (clonal expansion) to E x V (chaos), with BLOSUM62-based TCRdist applied between CDR3 peptides within each V-J. Welch's t-statistics and random forest reduced roughly 500 V-J features to fewer than 15, which were used in a naive Bayes classifier (R e1071). In TCRdb, the public reads were trimmed at Q25 with fastp and aligned with MiXCR, with productive beta chains retained. Rows are unified per CDR3 protein, each entry keeping the most common DNA and genes. These V and J calls originate from TCRdb's pipeline instead of the authors' own analysis. For this sample the table gives hundreds of thousands of distinct CDR3 sequences, of which about 15% were detected only once. Under 7% of the sample is held by the ten biggest clonotypes.

This clonotype was counted ten times or more. Its antigen is still unknown. Within one base of it there is no much larger clone, and no base qualities were kept. Hyperthyroidism patients were aged 18 to 65 years and newly diagnosed, with disease duration of less than 2 months. Any patient with an uncontrolled infection, another autoimmune disease, pregnancy or lactation was excluded. Diagnoses relied on clinical symptoms, serum thyroxine and TRAb, thyroid ultrasound and orbital computed tomography. For progressor patients, blood was drawn at the first diagnosis of hyperthyroidism, before any ophthalmopathy symptoms had appeared. Ficoll-Paque density gradient centrifugation was used to isolate PBMCs from approximately 10 ml of fresh peripheral blood. Progressor patients were first diagnosed with Graves' hyperthyroidism and then developed ophthalmopathy during follow-up. Total RNA was extracted using Trizol reagent, and RNA quality was assessed on an Agilent 2100 Bioanalyzer.

V gives up 1 base and J gives up 2 bases, and the segment between their germline ends measures 11 bases. The germline V gene encodes CDR1 MNHNS and CDR2 SASEGT. The CDR3 runs 15 residues from the cysteine to the phenylalanine. Here the CDR3 DNA is all that survives: 45 bases in frame from base 1. The sequence is built from TRBV6-1 and TRBJ1-2; a weak D assignment points to TRBD1 (6 bases agree). Sequencing was carried out using blood. The receptor comes from a woman aged 25-40 years with Graves' hyperthyroidism that later progressed to Graves' ophthalmopathy. This receptor has the CDR3 CASSEGLGTNYGYTF. The bases read TGTGCCAGCAGTGAAGGGTTGGGGACAAACTATGGCTACACCTTC.